This T cell receptor beta chain was identified in a study of blood T cell repertoires in COVID-19. Study-wide context: Samples taken during acute and convalescent COVID-19 were collected in the United States, Italy and Spain. From T cells, B-cell-depleted T cells, or PBMCs came the material, which was cDNA or gDNA.

Under the authors' procedure: Nucleated cell counts were estimated from reference gene primer amplification. The assay was immunoSEQ multiplex PCR, and TCRdb's table has in-frame clones only and misses some. V and J calls and clone size are as listed in that table; D and trimming were resolved from the DNA. The sample lists 150,000 to 190,000 clones; around 84% were seen once. This CDR3 contains 16 residues. The junction had 2 bases not matched to a gene; V was cut back by 5 bases and J by 2 bases. Germline V gives CDR1 KGHSH, CDR2 LQKENI. Material: peripheral blood. The chain employs TRBV18 and TRBJ2-3; 15 bases line up with TRBD2. This TCR came from a woman in her 50s with acute or convalescent COVID-19. CDR3 sequence: CASSRTSGGATDTQYF. CDR3 DNA sequence: TGTGCCAGCTCAAGGACTAGCGGGGGGGCCACAGATACGCAGTATTTT.